The 18 T cell receptor beta chains in this list originate from one sample, sequenced in a study of Ad26.COV2.S vaccination and SARS-CoV-2 variants. Treatment reported: some 20 received Ad26.COV2.S at low or high dose, single or two shots; roughly five received placebo; per-sample allocation not given. The study sampled participants on day 63 after the first vaccine or placebo injection. TCRdb keeps only in-frame clones here, not all; method: immunoSEQ multiplex PCR. The table records roughly 380,000 clones, 80% to 90% of them present only once. Source: peripheral blood, taken in a trial of Ad26.COV2.S vaccine versus placebo. These receptors were collected from a person aged 18 to 65 who received the Ad26.COV2.S COVID-19 vaccine or a placebo.

The chain employs TRBV4-3 and TRBJ2-7; D gene ambiguous. V gave up 2 bases and J gave up 2 bases, with 13 bases separating them. Germline V gene data show CDR1 as LGHNA and CDR2 as YSLEER. The CDR3 consists of 15 residues. CDR3 nucleotides: TGCGCCAGCAGCCAACGACCGGAGCTCACCTACGAGCAGTACTTC. This codes for CASSQRPELTYEQYF.

V usage is TRBV4-3 and J usage is TRBJ2-2; D possibly uses TRBD1 or TRBD2 (5 bases each). The CDR3 loop spans 15 amino acids. V was shortened by 4 bases and J by 2 bases, with 11 bases between the two germline ends. Germline V gives CDR1 LGHNA, CDR2 YSLEER. The DNA of the CDR3 is TGCGCCAGCAGCCTCCACGGGGCCAACACCGGGGAGCTGTTTTTT. As protein: CASSLHGANTGELFF.

The chain carries TRBV6-2 or TRBV6-3 and TRBJ2-7; TRBD1 agrees at 9 bases. V lost 6 bases to trimming and J lost 2 bases; unmatched junction nucleotides: 8. This CDR3 is 15 amino acids long. Looked up from germline, CDR1 is MNHEY and CDR2 is SVGEGT. CDR3 residues: CASSDPGTGTYEQYF. CDR3 coding DNA: TGTGCCAGCAGCGACCCCGGGACAGGGACCTACGAGCAGTACTTC.

The CDR3 protein is CSASVNTEAFF. In nucleotides, the CDR3 is TGCAGTGCTAGCGTGAACACTGAAGCTTTCTTT. V usage is TRBV20-1 and J usage is TRBJ1-1; D remains unclear. The germline V and J ends were trimmed by 3 bases and 0 bases, with 2 bases remaining between them. The CDR3 has 11 amino acids. CDR1 and CDR2 (germline): DFQATT, SNEGSKA (reference sequence).

The genes are TRBV6-5 and TRBJ1-1, with TRBD1 matching 7 bases. Germline CDR1 MNHEY, CDR2 SVGAGI. The CDR3 totals 15 residues. The ends lost 3 bases at V and 7 bases at J; junction bases unmatched: 11. The CDR3 coding sequence is TGTGCCAGCAGTTATTTCCCGACAGGGACTCTTGAAGCTTTCTTT. Translation gives CASSYFPTGTLEAFF.

The J gene is TRBJ2-5, the V gene TRBV7-2; 7 bases are shared with TRBD1. Losses at the gene ends were 5 bases for V and 12 bases for J; bases not matched to a gene: 9. CDR3 length: 12 residues. The germline CDR1 and CDR2 sequences are SGHTA and FQGNSA. CDR3: CASSPGSGQKYF. CDR3 nucleotide sequence: TGTGCCAGCAGCCCAGGATCGGGACAGAAGTACTTC.

This clone has only a few counts. The J gene is TRBJ2-2, the V gene TRBV6-5, with TRBD2 identical over 9 bases. The CDR3 runs 15 residues. Germline V gene data show CDR1 as MNHEY and CDR2 as SVGAGI. J lost 2 bases, V lost 6 bases, and 4 bases had no gene match. The chain's CDR3 is CASSPGLANTGELFF. CDR3 nucleotide sequence: TGTGCCAGCAGCCCGGGACTAGCCAACACCGGGGAGCTGTTTTTT.

As to this clone: Additional DNA sequences in this sample encode the identical CDR3. The chain has TRBV7-2 and TRBJ1-1, with D possibly TRBD1 on 5 matching bases. This CDR3 is built from 15 residues. V was clipped by 1 base and J by 0 bases, with 9 bases between them. The germline V gene has CDR1 SGHTA and CDR2 FQGNSA. The chain's CDR3 is CASSLGGGMNTEAFF. CDR3 sequence (DNA): TGTGCCAGCAGCTTAGGGGGCGGGATGAACACTGAAGCTTTCTTT.

This clone was observed a handful of times. The chain uses TRBV4-2 and TRBJ2-2; the match to TRBD1 covers 8 bases. Germline CDR1 reads LGHNA; CDR2 reads YNFKEQ. V was pared by 4 bases and J by 2 bases, with 3 bases of the junction left unmatched. The CDR3 runs to 15 residues. CDR3: CASSPGQANTGELFF. The CDR3, as DNA: TGTGCCAGCAGCCCGGGACAGGCTAACACCGGGGAGCTGTTTTTT.

This clone was picked up one time. V gene TRBV12-5 combines with J gene TRBJ1-2; 7 bases are a match to TRBD1. The J segment lost 4 bases and the V segment lost 2 bases, leaving 10 bases of the junction unmatched. Germline loops: CDR1 LGHNT, CDR2 FRNRAP. The CDR3 totals 16 residues. Here the CDR3 DNA reads TGTGCTAGTGGTTTGCCGCCTCAGGGGGTAGGCTATGGCTACACCTTC. This gives the protein CASGLPPQGVGYGYTF.

This chain uses TRBV6-5 with TRBJ2-3; D is ambiguous. Trimming left V 6 bases short and J 2 bases short, with 12 bases between. The CDR3 consists of 14 residues. Per germline, CDR1 MNHEY and CDR2 SVGAGI. The CDR3 reads CASRIRANTDTQYF. The CDR3 nucleotides read TGTGCCAGCAGGATAAGGGCTAACACAGATACGCAGTATTTT.

DNA for the CDR3: TGTGCCAGCAGCTTAGGTCCAACGGACTATAATTCACCCCTCCACTTT. Amino acids: CASSLGPTDYNSPLHF. The rearrangement links TRBV5-4 to TRBJ1-6; unclear D gene. This CDR3 spans 16 amino acids. V was cut by 2 bases and J by 3 bases, with 12 bases left in between. The germline gives CDR1 SGHNT, CDR2 YYREEE (reference sequence). Drawing the rest from reference TRBV5-4 and TRBJ1-6, the complete variable domain is ETGVTQSPTHLIKTRGQQVTLRCSSQSGHNTVSWYQQALGQGPQFIFQYYREEENGRGNFPPRFSGLQFPNYSSELNVNALELDDSALYLCASSLGPTDYNSPLHFGNGTRLTVT.

The rearrangement uses TRBV6-5 and TRBJ2-4; D may be TRBD1 (6 bases). From germline, CDR1 is MNHEY and CDR2 SVGAGI. The CDR3 extends over 15 amino acids. V was trimmed by 2 bases and J by 1 base, leaving 9 bases between them. In DNA form, the CDR3 reads TGTGCCAGCAGTTACGACAGGCACGCCAAAAACATTCAGTACTTC. This sequence encodes CASSYDRHAKNIQYF.

CDR3 sequence reads: CASRKGGVNEKLFF. The DNA of the CDR3 is TGTGCCAGCAGGAAGGGGGGGGTGAATGAAAAACTGTTTTTT. V is TRBV6-5 and J is TRBJ1-4; weak D call: TRBD1 (6 bases). Germline V lookup: CDR1 MNHEY, CDR2 SVGAGI. The CDR3 is 14 residues long. Trimming pared 6 bases from V and 5 bases from J, leaving 13 bases between.

CDR3 amino acids: CASTNPGQGYGYTF. The CDR3 DNA is TGTGCCAGCACCAATCCGGGACAGGGCTATGGCTACACCTTC. This chain joins TRBV7-9 and TRBJ1-2; 9 nucleotides align to TRBD1. Per the germline V gene, CDR1 is SEHNR and CDR2 is FQNEAQ (reference sequence). The CDR3 covers 14 residues. The V segment lost 7 bases and the J segment 4 bases; nucleotides outside the gene matches: 7. Combining the CDR3 with reference TRBV7-9 and TRBJ1-2 gives the whole variable domain DTGVSQNPRHKITKRGQNVTFRCDPISEHNRLYWYRQTLGQGPEFLTYFQNEAQLEKSRLLSDRFSAERPKGSFSTLEIQRTEQGDSAMYLCASTNPGQGYGYTFGSGTRLTVV.

The genes are TRBV5-1 and TRBJ1-2; perhaps TRBD1 as D (6 bases). V was shortened by 0 bases and J by 7 bases, with 10 bases between the two germline ends. The CDR3 totals 13 residues. CDR1 is SGHRS, CDR2 YFSETQ, per germline. In DNA, the CDR3 is TGCGCCAGCAGCTTGGGACAGGCGAGTGGCTACACCTTC. Its protein is CASSLGQASGYTF.

V is TRBV6-6 and J is TRBJ1-5; D call uncertain. Per germline, CDR1 MNHNY and CDR2 SVGAGI (reference sequence). There are 15 residues in the CDR3. Trimming shortened V by 4 bases and J by 2 bases, and 12 bases separated the two germline ends. The CDR3 DNA follows: TGTGCCAGCAGTTTGAGGTCAGGCGGCAATCAGCCCCAGCATTTT. This codes for CASSLRSGGNQPQHF.

This sequence joins TRBV10-1 and TRBJ2-7; perhaps TRBD1 as D (6 bases). In germline, CDR1 is WNHNN, CDR2 SYGVQD (reference sequence). Trimming took 5 bases from V and 4 from J, leaving 12 bases between them. This CDR3 is built from 13 residues. CDR3 in amino acids: CASSSRRGYEQYF. In DNA, the CDR3 is TGCGCCAGCAGTAGTCGCAGGGGATACGAGCAGTACTTC.